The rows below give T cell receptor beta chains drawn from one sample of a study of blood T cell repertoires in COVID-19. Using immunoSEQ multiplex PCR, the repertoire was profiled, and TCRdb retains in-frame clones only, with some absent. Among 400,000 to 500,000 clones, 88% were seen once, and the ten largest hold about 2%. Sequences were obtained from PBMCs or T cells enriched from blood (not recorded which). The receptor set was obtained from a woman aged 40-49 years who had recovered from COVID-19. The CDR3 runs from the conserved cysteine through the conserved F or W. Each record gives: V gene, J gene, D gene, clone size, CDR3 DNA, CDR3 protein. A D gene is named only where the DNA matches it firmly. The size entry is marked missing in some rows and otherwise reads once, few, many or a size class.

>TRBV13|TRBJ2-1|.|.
TGTGCCAGCAGCTTTCGGTTCAATGAGCAGTTCTTC
CASSFRFNEQFF
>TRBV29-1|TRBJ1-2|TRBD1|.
TGCAGCGTTGCCGACAGGGGATATGGCTACACCTTC
CSVADRGYGYTF
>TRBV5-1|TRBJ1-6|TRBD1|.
TGCGCCAGCAGCTTTTACCCCCGCGGACAGGGGACAAGGTGGAATTCACCCCTCCACTTT
CASSFYPRGQGTRWNSPLHF
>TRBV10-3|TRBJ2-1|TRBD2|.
TGTGCCATCAAGGGCGGGAGCACTTACAATGAGCAGTTCTTC
CAIKGGSTYNEQFF
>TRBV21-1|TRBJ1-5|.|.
TGTGCCAGCAGCAACCGAAGCCCTAGCAATCAGCCCCAGCATTTT
CASSNRSPSNQPQHF
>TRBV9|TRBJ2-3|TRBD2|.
TGTGCCAGCAGCCCCTGGCGACTAGCGGGAGTGAATACGCAGTATTTT
CASSPWRLAGVNTQYF
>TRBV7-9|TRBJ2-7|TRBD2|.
TGTGCCAGCAGCTTCTTTCTAGCGGGAGGGCCTCGGGAGCAGTACTTC
CASSFFLAGGPREQYF
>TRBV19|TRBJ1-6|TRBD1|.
TGTGCCAGTAGCACCCTCCCGGGACAGGGTTTCAATTCACCCCTCCACTTT
CASSTLPGQGFNSPLHF
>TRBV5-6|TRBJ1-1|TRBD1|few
TGTGCCAGCAGCCAAGGAGGGCAGGGGGCGACGGCAGCTTTCTTT
CASSQGGQGATAAFF
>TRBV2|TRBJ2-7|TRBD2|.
TGTGCCAGCGAGGGTAGCGGGAGAACCGAGCAGTACTTC
CASEGSGRTEQYF
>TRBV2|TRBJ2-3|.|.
TGTGCCAGCAGTGATTTACTGGGTTTGACTGATACGCAGTATTTT
CASSDLLGLTDTQYF
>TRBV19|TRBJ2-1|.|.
TGTGCCAGTAGTACCTACACTAGATTCAATGAGCAGTTCTTC
CASSTYTRFNEQFF
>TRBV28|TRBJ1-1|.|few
TGTGCCAGCAGTTCGAGGACTGAAGCTTTCTTT
CASSSRTEAFF
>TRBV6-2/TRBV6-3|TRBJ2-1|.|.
TGTGCCAGCAGTACAGGTGACTTCTCCTACAATGAGCAGTTCTTC
CASSTGDFSYNEQFF
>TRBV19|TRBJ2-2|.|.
TGTGCCATTTCCACATTAAGAGGGGGAGTGGTCGGGGAGCTGTTTTTT
CAISTLRGGVVGELFF
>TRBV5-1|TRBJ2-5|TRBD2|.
TGCGCCAGCAGCTTCGGGACTAGCGGACAAGAGACCCAGTACTTC
CASSFGTSGQETQYF
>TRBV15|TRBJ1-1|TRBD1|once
TGTGCCACCAGCAGAGGGGGGACAGCGAACACTGAAGCTTTCTTT
CATSRGGTANTEAFF
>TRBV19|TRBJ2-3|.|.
TGTGCCAGTATGGGAGAGGGCGCAGATACGCAGTATTTT
CASMGEGADTQYF
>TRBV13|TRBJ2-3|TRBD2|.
TGTGCCAGCAGCTTAGGACTAGCGGATACGCAGTATTTT
CASSLGLADTQYF
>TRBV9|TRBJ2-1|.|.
TGTGCCAGCAGCTCCCGAGGGGACACGCACAATGAGCAGTTCTTC
CASSSRGDTHNEQFF
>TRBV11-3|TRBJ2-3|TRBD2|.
TGTGCCAGCAGCTTCTCTAGCGGGAGTTCGCCAGATACGCAGTATTTT
CASSFSSGSSPDTQYF
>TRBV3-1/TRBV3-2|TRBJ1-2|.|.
TGTGCCAGCAGCCAAGAAGCCGACAGGACCTATGGCTACACCTTC
CASSQEADRTYGYTF
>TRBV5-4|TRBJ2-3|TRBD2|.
TGTGCCAGCAGCCCCGGGGGGGGCACAGATACGCAGTATTTT
CASSPGGGTDTQYF
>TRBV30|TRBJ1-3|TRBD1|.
TGTGCCTGGAGTTCAGGGGGAGGAGGAAACACCATATATTTT
CAWSSGGGGNTIYF
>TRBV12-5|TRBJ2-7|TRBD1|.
TGTGCTAGTGGTTTGGTGGACAGGGCACACGAGCAGTACTTC
CASGLVDRAHEQYF
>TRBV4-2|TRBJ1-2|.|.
TGTGCCAGCAGCCGAACTCGACAGGATAACTATGGCTACACCTTC
CASSRTRQDNYGYTF
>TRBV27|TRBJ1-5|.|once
TGTGCCAGCAGTCTAACCGGTAATAGCAATCAGCCCCAGCATTTT
CASSLTGNSNQPQHF
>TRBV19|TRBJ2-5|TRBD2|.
TGTGCCAGTAGTATGACTAGCGGGAGTGGAGAGACCCAGTACTTC
CASSMTSGSGETQYF
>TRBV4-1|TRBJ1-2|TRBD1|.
TGCGCCAGCAGCCAACCTATGGACAGGGCAAGCCCCTGGGACTATGGCTACACCTTC
CASSQPMDRASPWDYGYTF
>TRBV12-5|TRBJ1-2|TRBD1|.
TGTGCTAGTGGTCCACCACCTAGGACAGGGAACCACTACACCTTC
CASGPPPRTGNHYTF
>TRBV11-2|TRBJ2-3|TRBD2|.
TGTGCCAGCAGCTTCCGCCCCCCTAGCGGCTTCACAGATACGCAGTATTTT
CASSFRPPSGFTDTQYF
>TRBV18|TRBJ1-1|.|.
TGTGCCAGCTCACCTCTCCAGGGCGTCGGTGGCACTGAAGCTTTCTTT
CASSPLQGVGGTEAFF
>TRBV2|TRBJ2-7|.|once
TGTGCCAGCGGGGACAACCTCTCCTACGAGCAGTACTTC
CASGDNLSYEQYF
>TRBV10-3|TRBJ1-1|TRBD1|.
TGTGCCATCGGAAAGACAGGGGCTGAAGCTTTCTTT
CAIGKTGAEAFF
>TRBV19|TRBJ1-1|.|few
TGTGCCAGTAGTATAGTACGGGGTAGGGATGAAGCTTTCTTT
CASSIVRGRDEAFF
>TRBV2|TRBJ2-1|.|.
TGTGCCAGCAGTGAATTGTCAGGAGGCGAGCAGTTCTTC
CASSELSGGEQFF
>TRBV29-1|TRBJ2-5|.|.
TGCAGCGCAACAGGAGAGGGGGAACCTTCAGAGACCCAGTACTTC
CSATGEGEPSETQYF
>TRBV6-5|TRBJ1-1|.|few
TGTGCCAGCTTCATCTACGAGAACACTGAAGCTTTCTTT
CASFIYENTEAFF
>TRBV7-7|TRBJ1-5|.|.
TGTGCCAGCAGCTTAGCGCGGGGATTGGGGGGCAATCAGCCCCAGCATTTT
CASSLARGLGGNQPQHF
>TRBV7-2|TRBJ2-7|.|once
TGTGCCAGCAGCGAACGAAGTAAAGGGGACGAGCAGTACTTC
CASSERSKGDEQYF
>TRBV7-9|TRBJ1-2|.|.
TGTGCCAGCAGCTTAGTTCGGGGAGACGGCTACACCTTC
CASSLVRGDGYTF
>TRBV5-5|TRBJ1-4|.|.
TGTGCCAGCAGCTTTTCGGGGGGCCTTAATGAAAAACTGTTTTTT
CASSFSGGLNEKLFF